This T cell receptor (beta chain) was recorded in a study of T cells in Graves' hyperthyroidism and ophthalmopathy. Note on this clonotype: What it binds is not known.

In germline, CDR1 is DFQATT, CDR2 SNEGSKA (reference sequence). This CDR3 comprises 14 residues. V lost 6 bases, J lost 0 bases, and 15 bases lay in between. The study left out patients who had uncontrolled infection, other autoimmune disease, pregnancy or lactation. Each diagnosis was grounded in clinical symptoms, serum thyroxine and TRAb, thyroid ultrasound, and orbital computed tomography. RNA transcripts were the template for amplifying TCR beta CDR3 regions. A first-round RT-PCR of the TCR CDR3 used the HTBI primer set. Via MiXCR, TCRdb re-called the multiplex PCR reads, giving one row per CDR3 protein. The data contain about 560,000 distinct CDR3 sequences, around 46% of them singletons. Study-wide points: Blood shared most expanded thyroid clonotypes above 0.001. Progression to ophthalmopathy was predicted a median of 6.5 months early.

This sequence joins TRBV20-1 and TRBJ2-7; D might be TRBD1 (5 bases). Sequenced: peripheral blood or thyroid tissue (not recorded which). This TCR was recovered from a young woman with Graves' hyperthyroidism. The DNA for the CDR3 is TGCAGTGCCGGCGGACACGAAACCTCCTACGAGCAGTACTTC. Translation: CSAGGHETSYEQYF.